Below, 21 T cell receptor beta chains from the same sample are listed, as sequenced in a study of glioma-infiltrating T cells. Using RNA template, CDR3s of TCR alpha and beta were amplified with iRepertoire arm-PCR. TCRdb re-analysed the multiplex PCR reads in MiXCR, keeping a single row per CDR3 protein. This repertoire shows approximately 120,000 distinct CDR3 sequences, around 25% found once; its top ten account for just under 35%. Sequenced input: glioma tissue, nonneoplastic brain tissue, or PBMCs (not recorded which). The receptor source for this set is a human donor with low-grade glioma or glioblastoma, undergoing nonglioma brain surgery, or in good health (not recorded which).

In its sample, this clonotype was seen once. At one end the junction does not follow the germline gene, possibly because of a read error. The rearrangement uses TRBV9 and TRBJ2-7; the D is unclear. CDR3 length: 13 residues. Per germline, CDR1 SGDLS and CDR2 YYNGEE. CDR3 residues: CVSSPRPLEEQYF. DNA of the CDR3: TGTGTCAGCAGCCCACGACCCCTAGAAGAGCAGTACTTC. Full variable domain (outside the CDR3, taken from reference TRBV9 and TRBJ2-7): DSGVTQTPKHLITATGQRVTLRCSPRSGDLSVYWYQQSLDQGLQFLIQYYNGEERAKGNILERFSAQQFPDLHSELNLSSLELGDSALYFCVSSPRPLEEQYFGPGTRLTVT.

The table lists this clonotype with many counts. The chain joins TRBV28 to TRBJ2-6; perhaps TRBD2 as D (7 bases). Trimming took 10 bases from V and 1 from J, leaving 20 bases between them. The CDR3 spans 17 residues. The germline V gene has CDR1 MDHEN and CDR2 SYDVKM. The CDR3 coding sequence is TGTGCCACCCGGGGGGCAGGGCGCCGATCTGGGGCCAACGTCCTGACTTTC. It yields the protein CATRGAGRRSGANVLTF.

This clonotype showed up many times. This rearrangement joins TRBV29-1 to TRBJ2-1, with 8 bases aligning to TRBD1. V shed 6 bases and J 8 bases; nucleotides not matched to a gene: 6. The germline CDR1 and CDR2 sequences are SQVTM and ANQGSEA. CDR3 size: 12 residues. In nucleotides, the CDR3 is TGCAGCGTGGACCAGGGGGCGCATGAGCAGTTCTTC. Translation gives CSVDQGAHEQFF.

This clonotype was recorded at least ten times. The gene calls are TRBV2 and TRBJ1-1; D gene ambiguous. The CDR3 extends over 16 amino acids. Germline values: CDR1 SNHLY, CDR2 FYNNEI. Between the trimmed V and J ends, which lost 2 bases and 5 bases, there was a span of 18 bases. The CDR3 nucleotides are TGTGCCAGCAGTGAATCAACGGGTCTGGGGAGGACTGAAGCTTTCTTT. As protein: CASSESTGLGRTEAFF.

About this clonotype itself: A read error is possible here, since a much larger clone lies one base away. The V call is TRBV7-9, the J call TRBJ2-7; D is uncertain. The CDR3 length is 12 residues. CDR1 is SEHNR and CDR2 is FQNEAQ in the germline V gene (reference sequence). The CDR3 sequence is CATQQSSYGQYF. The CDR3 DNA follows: TGTGCCACCCAGCAAAGCTCCTACGGGCAGTACTTC.

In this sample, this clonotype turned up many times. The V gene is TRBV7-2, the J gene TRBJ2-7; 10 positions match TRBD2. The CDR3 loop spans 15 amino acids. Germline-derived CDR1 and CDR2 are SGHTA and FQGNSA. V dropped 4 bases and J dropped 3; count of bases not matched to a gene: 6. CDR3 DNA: TGTGCCAGCAGCTCCTCGACTAGCGGGTTCTACGAGCAGTACTTC. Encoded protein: CASSSSTSGFYEQYF.

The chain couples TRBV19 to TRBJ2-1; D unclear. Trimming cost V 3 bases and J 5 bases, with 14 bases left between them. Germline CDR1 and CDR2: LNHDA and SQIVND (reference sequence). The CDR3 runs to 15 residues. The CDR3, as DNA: TGTGCCAGTAGTATCCGTTTCGAGGTTAACAATGAGCAGTTCTTC. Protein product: CASSIRFEVNNEQFF. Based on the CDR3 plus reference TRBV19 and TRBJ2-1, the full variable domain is DGGITQSPKYLFRKEGQNVTLSCEQNLNHDAMYWYRQDPGQGLRLIYYSQIVNDFQKGDIAEGYSVSREKKESFPLTVTSAQKNPTAFYLCASSIRFEVNNEQFFGPGTRLTVL.

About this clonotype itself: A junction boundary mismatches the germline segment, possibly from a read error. CDR3 nucleotide sequence: TGTGCCACCAGTGATTTGACTAGCAGGAGCCCCCCAGATACGCGGTATTTT. Its translation is CATSDLTSRSPPDTRYF. The chain joins TRBV24-1 to TRBJ2-3; D might be TRBD2 (6 bases). This CDR3 has 17 residues. Germline values: CDR1 KGHDR, CDR2 SFDVKD.

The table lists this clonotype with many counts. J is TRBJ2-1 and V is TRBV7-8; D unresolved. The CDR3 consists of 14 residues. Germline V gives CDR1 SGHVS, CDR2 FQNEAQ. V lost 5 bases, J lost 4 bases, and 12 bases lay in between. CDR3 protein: CASSLFGQYNEQFF. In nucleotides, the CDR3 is TGTGCCAGCAGCCTATTCGGCCAATACAATGAGCAGTTCTTC.

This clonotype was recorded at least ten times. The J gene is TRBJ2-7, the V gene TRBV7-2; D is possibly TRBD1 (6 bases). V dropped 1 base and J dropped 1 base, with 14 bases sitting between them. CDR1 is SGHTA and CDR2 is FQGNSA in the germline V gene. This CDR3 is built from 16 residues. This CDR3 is CASSLGGRGRSYEQYF. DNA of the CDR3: TGTGCCAGCAGCTTAGGCGGCAGGGGAAGATCCTACGAGCAGTACTTC. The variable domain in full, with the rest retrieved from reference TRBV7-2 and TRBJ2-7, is GAGVSQSPSNKVTEKGKDVELRCDPISGHTALYWYRQSLGQGLEFLIYFQGNSAPDKSGLPSDRFSAERTGGSVSTLTIQRTQQEDSAVYLCASSLGGRGRSYEQYFGPGTRLTVT.

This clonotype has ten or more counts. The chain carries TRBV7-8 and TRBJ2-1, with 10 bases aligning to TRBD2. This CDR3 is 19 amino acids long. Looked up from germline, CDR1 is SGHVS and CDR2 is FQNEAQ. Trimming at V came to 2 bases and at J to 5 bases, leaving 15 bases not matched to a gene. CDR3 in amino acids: CASSLYGLAAPKVNNEQFF. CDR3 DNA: TGTGCCAGCAGCTTATACGGACTAGCGGCCCCCAAGGTCAACAATGAGCAGTTCTTC.

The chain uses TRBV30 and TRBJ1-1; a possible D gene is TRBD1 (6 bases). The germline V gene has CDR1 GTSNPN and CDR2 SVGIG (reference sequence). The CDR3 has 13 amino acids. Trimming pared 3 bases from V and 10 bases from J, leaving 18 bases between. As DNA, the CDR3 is TGTGCCTGGAGCGACAAGGGGGGAGTCGGAGCTTTCTTT. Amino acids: CAWSDKGGVGAFF.

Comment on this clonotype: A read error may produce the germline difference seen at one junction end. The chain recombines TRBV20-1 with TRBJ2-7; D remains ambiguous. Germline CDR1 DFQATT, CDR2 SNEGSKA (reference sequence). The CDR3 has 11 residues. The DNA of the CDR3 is TGCGGTGCTAGTGACTTTTGGGGGCAGTACTTC. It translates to CGASDFWGQYF.

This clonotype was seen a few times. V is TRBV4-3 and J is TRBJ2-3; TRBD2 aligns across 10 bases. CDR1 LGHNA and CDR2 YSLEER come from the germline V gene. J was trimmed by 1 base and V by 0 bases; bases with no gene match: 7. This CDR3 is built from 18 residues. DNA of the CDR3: TGCGCCAGCAGCCAAGATGTGAGACTAGCGGGCCGCACAGATACGCAGTATTTT. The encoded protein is CASSQDVRLAGRTDTQYF.

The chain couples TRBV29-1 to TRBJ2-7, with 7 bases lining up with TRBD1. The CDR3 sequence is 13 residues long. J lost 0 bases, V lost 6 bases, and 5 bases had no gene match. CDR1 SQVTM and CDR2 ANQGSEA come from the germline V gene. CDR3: CSVSRDSSYEQYF. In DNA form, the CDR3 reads TGCAGCGTCAGCCGGGACAGCTCCTACGAGCAGTACTTC.

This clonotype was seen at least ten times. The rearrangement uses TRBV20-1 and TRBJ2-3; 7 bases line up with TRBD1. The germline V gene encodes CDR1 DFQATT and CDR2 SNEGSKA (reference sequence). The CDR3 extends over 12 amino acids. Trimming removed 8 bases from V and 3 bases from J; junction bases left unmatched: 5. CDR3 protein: CSRQGRTDTQYF. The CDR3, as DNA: TGCAGTCGACAGGGCCGTACAGATACGCAGTATTTT.

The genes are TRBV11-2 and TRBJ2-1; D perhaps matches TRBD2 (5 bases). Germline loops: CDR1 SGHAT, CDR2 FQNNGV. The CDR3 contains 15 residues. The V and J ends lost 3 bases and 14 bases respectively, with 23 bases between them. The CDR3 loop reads CASSLVPGWPGWEFF. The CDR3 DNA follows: TGTGCCAGCAGCTTGGTTCCAGGTTGGCCGGGATGGGAGTTCTTC.

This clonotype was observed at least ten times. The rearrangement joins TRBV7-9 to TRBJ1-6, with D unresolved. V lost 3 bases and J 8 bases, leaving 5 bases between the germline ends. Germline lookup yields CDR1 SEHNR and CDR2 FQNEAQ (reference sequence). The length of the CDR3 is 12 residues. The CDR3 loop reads CASSLQDSPLHF. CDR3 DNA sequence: TGTGCCAGCAGCTTGCAAGATTCACCCCTCCACTTT.

The CDR3 DNA sequence: TGTGCCAGCAGTCCGACTAGCGGGAACAATGAGCAGTTCTTC. Its translation is CASSPTSGNNEQFF. The J gene is TRBJ2-1, the V gene TRBV27; 11 positions match TRBD2. Unmatched junction bases numbered 2, after V lost 5 bases and J lost 5 bases. CDR1 MNHEY and CDR2 SMNVEV come from the germline V gene (reference sequence). The CDR3 is 14 amino acids.

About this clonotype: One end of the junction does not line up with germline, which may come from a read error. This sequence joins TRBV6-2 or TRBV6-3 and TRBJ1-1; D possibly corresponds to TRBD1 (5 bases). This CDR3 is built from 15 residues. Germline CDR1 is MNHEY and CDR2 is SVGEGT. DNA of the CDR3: TGTACCAGCACTTACGATAGGACACCAAACACTGAAGCTTTCTTT. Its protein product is CTSTYDRTPNTEAFF.

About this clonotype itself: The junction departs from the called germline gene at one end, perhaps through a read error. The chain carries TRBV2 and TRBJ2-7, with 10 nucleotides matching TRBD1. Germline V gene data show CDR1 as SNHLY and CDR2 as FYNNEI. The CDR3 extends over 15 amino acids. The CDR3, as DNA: TGTGCAAGCAGCCGGGACAGGGGCGAGTCCTACGTGCAGTACTTC. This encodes CASSRDRGESYVQYF.